The clone carrying this T cell receptor (beta chain) showed up just a few times. Its specificity is not known. Donor samples were obtained from healthy Caucasian individuals from Russia, aged about 6 to 95. Per sample, at least 6 micrograms of total RNA were extracted. The data derive from a study of blood T cells in healthy people across ages. Study-wide points: Whereas aged donors had fewer naive CD4+ cells, long-lived donors had more of them and higher diversity.

This CDR3 comprises 16 residues. Per germline, CDR1 KGHSH and CDR2 LQKENI. Trimming left V 4 bases short and J 1 base short, with 17 bases between. PCR was performed a second time for about 6 to 12 cycles using a sample-barcoded 5' primer and a J-beta primer mix. Every cDNA was tagged by a template-switch adaptor with 12 random nucleotides. One entry per CDR3 protein results from TCRdb running MiXCR on the 5' RACE reads. The sample gives around 1,100,000 distinct CDR3 sequences, around two fifths of which show up once; 13% is in the top ten. This clonotype was sampled from a man aged 18 to 29 in good health. The chain carries TRBV18 and TRBJ2-7, with D possibly being TRBD1 or TRBD2 (5 bases each). Sequencing was carried out using blood. The CDR3: CASSQSGTAGSYEQYF. The CDR3 DNA reads TGTGCCAGCTCACAGTCCGGGACCGCCGGTTCCTACGAGCAGTACTTC.